This T cell receptor beta chain was retrieved from a study of cytomegalovirus exposure and HLA in healthy donors. Germline lookup yields CDR1 MGHRA and CDR2 YSYEKL. The CDR3 is 16 residues long. The junction had 8 bases not matched to a gene; V was cut back by 4 bases and J by 5 bases. This clone has just one count. Primers: 60 Vbeta forward and 13 Jbeta reverse. Measured with immunoSEQ multiplex PCR; TCRdb has only the in-frame clones, and not every one. The data contain about 140,000 clones, roughly 75% of them singletons. J is TRBJ2-1 and V is TRBV4-1; TRBD2 aligns across 10 bases. This receptor was taken from a man aged 35 to 55 in good health and CMV-seropositive. What was sequenced was PBMCs. The CDR3 sequence: CASSRSGTSANNEQFF. The CDR3 DNA reads as TGCGCCAGCAGCCGTTCCGGGACTAGCGCAAACAATGAGCAGTTCTTC.